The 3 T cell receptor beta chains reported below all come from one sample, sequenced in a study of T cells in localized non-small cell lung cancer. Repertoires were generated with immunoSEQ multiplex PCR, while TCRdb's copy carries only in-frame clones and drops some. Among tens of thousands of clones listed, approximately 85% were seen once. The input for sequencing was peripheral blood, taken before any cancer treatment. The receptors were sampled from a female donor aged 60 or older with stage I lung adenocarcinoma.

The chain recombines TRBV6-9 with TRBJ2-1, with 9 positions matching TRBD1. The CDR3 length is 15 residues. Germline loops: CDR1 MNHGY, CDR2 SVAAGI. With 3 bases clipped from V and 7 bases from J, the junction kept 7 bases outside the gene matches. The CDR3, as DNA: TGTGCCAGCAGTTACTCTGGGACAGGGCGGAATGAGCAGTTCTTC. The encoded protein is CASSYSGTGRNEQFF.

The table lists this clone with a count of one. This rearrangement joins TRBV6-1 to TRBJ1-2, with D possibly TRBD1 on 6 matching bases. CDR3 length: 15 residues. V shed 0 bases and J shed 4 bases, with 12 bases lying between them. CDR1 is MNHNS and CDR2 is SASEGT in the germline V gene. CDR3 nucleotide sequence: TGTGCCAGCAGTGAAGCTGGGGCAGGGGCCTATGGCTACACCTTC. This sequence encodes CASSEAGAGAYGYTF.

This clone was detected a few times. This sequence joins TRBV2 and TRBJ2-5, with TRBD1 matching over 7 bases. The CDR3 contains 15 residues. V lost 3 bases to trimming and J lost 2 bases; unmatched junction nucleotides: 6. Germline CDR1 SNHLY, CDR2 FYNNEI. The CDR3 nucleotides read TGTGCCAGCAGTGATGGCGGCAGGGGGCAAGAGACCCAGTACTTC. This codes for CASSDGGRGQETQYF. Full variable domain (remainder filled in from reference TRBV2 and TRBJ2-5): EPEVTQTPSHQVTQMGQEVILRCVPISNHLYFYWYRQILGQKVEFLVSFYNNEISEKSEIFDDQFSVERPDGSNFTLKIRSTKLEDSAMYFCASSDGGRGQETQYFGPGTRLLVL.